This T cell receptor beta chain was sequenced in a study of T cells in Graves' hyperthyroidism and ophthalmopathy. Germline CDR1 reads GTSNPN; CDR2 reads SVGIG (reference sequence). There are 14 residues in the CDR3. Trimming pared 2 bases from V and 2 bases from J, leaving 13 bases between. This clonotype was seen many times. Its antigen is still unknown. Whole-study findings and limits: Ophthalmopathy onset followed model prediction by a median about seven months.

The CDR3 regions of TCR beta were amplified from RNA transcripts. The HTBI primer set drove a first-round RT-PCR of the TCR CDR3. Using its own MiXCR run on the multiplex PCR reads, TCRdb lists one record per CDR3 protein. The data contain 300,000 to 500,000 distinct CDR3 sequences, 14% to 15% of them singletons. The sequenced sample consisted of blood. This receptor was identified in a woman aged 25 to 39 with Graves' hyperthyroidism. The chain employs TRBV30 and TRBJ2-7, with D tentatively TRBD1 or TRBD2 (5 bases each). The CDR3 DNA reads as TGTGCCTGGAGTAACCGGGACGGGACCTACGAGCAGTACTTC. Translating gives CAWSNRDGTYEQYF.